A single TCR beta chain is shown here with its context. Its cognate antigen is unknown. Only in-frame clones appear in the TCRdb table, and some are missing; sequencing was by immunoSEQ multiplex PCR. Among approximately 120,000 clones listed, more than 80% were seen once. The data were obtained in a study of graft-versus-host responses after intestinal transplantation. Notes on the study in general: Detected in recipient marrow were GvH clones, some of which were first observed in ileum or blood.

The CDR3 length is 15 residues. Germline V gives CDR1 LNHDA, CDR2 SQIVND (reference sequence). Trimming shortened V by 7 bases and J by 6 bases, and 19 bases separated the two germline ends. The clonotype originates from a human donor who received an intestinal transplant. This specimen consisted of unstimulated CD4+ T cells sorted from spleen or lymph node cells, obtained before intestinal transplant. The rearrangement uses TRBV19 and TRBJ1-5, with a tentative D call TRBD1 (5 bases). The CDR3 sequence: CASTPTTRGAQPQHF. The DNA for the CDR3 is TGTGCCAGTACCCCGACAACTCGGGGCGCTCAGCCCCAGCATTTT. The whole variable domain, filled in from reference TRBV19 and TRBJ1-5, reads DGGITQSPKYLFRKEGQNVTLSCEQNLNHDAMYWYRQDPGQGLRLIYYSQIVNDFQKGDIAEGYSVSREKKESFPLTVTSAQKNPTAFYLCASTPTTRGAQPQHFGDGTRLSIL.